This section outlines one TCR beta chain sequence together with its context. Antigen specificity is unknown. This entry is derived from a study of blood T cells in healthy people across ages. Using a J-beta primer mix together with a sample-barcoded 5' primer, a second PCR was run for roughly 7 to 11 cycles. Each CDR3 protein is one row after TCRdb ran MiXCR on the 5' RACE reads. The sample consists of over a million distinct CDR3 sequences, almost 25% of them appearing once. Study-wide findings and caveats: Diversity of TCR beta per million T cells declined in a roughly linear way with age.

The ends lost 5 bases at V and 13 bases at J; junction bases unmatched: 5. The CDR3 is 12 residues long. Isolation per sample recovered at least 7 million PBMCs. This sample was shared with a second study, whose subject was T cells of mothers and their children. Turning to that study: At a rate of around 1.6 ug per 15 ul, cDNA synthesis received all of the extracted RNA. There were over 10 million TCR beta CDR3 reads from each mother and about 3 million from each child.

This TCR was sampled from a girl aged 2 to 9 in good health. The sequenced sample was blood. The J gene is TRBJ2-3, the V gene TRBV12-3 or TRBV12-4; 11 nucleotides align to TRBD2. The CDR3 coding sequence is TGTGCCAGCAGTCAACCGGGACTAGCGGAGTATTTT. Amino acid sequence: CASSQPGLAEYF.